This T cell receptor (beta chain) was captured by sequencing in a study of blood T cell repertoires in COVID-19. In the study's own analysis: Amplification of reference gene primers was used by the study to estimate nucleated cell counts. Some clones are missing from TCRdb's copy, which holds only in-frame ones; the method was immunoSEQ multiplex PCR. Clone size and V and J calls were adopted from that table, with D and trimming inferred from the DNA. The profile covers 150,000 to 200,000 clones, with 88% appearing a single time and about 2% taken by the ten largest. What was sequenced was peripheral blood. The receptor comes from a man aged 65-85 years with active or convalescent COVID-19.

CDR3 sequence reads: CASSYPPRGQETQYF. The DNA of the CDR3 is TGTGCCAGCAGTTATCCACCCAGGGGCCAAGAGACCCAGTACTTC. The chain has TRBV6-2 or TRBV6-3 and TRBJ2-5, with D maybe TRBD1 (6 bases). Germline CDR1 and CDR2: MNHEY and SVGEGT. Deletions cut 3 bases from V and 1 base from J, with 12 bases between. The CDR3 is 15 amino acids.